Presented here are 14 T cell receptor beta chains from one specimen sequenced in a study of blood T cells in healthy people across ages. PCR was performed a second time for about 7 to 11 cycles using a sample-barcoded 5' primer and a J-beta primer mix. TCRdb reanalysed the 5' RACE reads using MiXCR and keeps one entry per CDR3 protein. The sample carries hundreds of thousands of distinct CDR3 sequences, approximately 50% recorded once. Sequences were obtained from blood. The receptors shown here come from a man aged 55 to 70 in good health.

The chain has TRBV27 and TRBJ2-5; 11 bases fit TRBD1. Per germline, CDR1 MNHEY and CDR2 SMNVEV (reference sequence). The CDR3 is 16 amino acids. The J segment lost 3 bases and the V segment lost 7 bases, leaving 10 bases of the junction unmatched. The CDR3 loop reads CASKTGTGGLEETQYF. CDR3 in DNA: TGTGCCAGCAAAACCGGGACAGGGGGTTTGGAAGAGACCCAGTACTTC.

The chain recombines TRBV29-1 with TRBJ2-5; D remains unclear. CDR1 is SQVTM and CDR2 is ANQGSEA in the germline V gene. There are 12 residues in the CDR3. The V gene lost 3 bases and the J gene lost 5 bases, with 10 bases spanning the gap. Here the CDR3 DNA reads TGCAGCGTTGATCTCTTGGGGGAGACCCAGTACTTC. Translation: CSVDLLGETQYF.

Worth noting for this clonotype: One base away lies a much larger clone, so this may be a sequencing read error. The CDR3: CASSQGRYADTQYF. The CDR3 DNA is TGTGCCAGCAGCCAGGGGCGTTACGCAGATACGCAGTATTTT. This sequence joins TRBV3-1 and TRBJ2-3; TRBD1 might be the D (5 bases). The CDR3 spans 14 residues. Trimming stripped 3 bases from V and 4 bases from J, with 11 bases between. Germline CDR1 and CDR2: LGHDT and YNNKEL (reference sequence).

This chain uses TRBV2 with TRBJ1-6; maybe TRBD1 (6 bases). Trimming left V 6 bases short and J 7 bases short, with 16 bases between. The CDR3 consists of 15 residues. CDR1 and CDR2 from the germline V gene are SNHLY and FYNNEI. DNA for the CDR3: TGTGCCAGCAGCGCGCAGGGACAACCCAATTCACCCCTCCACTTT. Protein product: CASSAQGQPNSPLHF.

The chain links TRBV29-1 to TRBJ1-5; D may be TRBD1 (5 bases). Germline V gene data show CDR1 as SQVTM and CDR2 as ANQGSEA. Trimming shortened V by 4 bases and J by 1 base, and 5 bases separated the two germline ends. This CDR3 contains 12 residues. CDR3 DNA: TGCAGCGTTGGGGACAGCAATCAGCCCCAGCATTTT. Amino acid sequence: CSVGDSNQPQHF.

This chain uses TRBV28 with TRBJ2-5; 9 nucleotides align to TRBD1. The DNA end is a closer match to TRBJ2-7, so the J assignment may be wrong. CDR1 is MDHEN and CDR2 is SYDVKM in the germline V gene. The CDR3 is 15 residues long. CDR3: CASSPGDRDAYEQYF. The CDR3 DNA sequence: TGTGCCAGCAGCCCCGGGGACAGGGATGCCTACGAGCAGTACTTC.

This chain joins TRBV7-2 and TRBJ2-4; a possible D gene is TRBD2 (5 bases). The CDR3 is made up of 15 amino acids. The V gene's germline CDR1 is SGHTA and CDR2 FQGNSA. V was cut by 1 base and J by 1 base, with 8 bases left in between. CDR3 loop: CASSLGPGAKNIQYF. Here the CDR3 DNA reads TGTGCCAGCAGCTTAGGTCCGGGGGCCAAAAACATTCAGTACTTC.

The sample holds many counts of this clonotype. The chain joins TRBV28 to TRBJ2-7, with 8 bases aligning to TRBD1. The germline gives CDR1 MDHEN, CDR2 SYDVKM. The V gene end was trimmed by 8 bases and the J gene end by 2 bases; junction bases not matched to a gene: 5. The CDR3 is 13 amino acids. DNA of the CDR3: TGTGCCAGCGAGGACAGGGCTACCTACGAGCAGTACTTC. Amino acid sequence: CASEDRATYEQYF.

V gene TRBV7-2 combines with J gene TRBJ2-5; D remains unclear. The CDR3 loop spans 15 amino acids. Per germline, CDR1 SGHTA and CDR2 FQGNSA. V lost 5 bases and J lost 5, with 18 bases in between. As DNA, the CDR3 is TGTGCCAGCAGCCCCAGACTCCACCATAGGGAGACCCAGTACTTC. Protein: CASSPRLHHRETQYF.

CDR3 sequence reads: CASSLGARPTDTQYF. CDR3 in DNA: TGCGCCAGCAGCTTGGGAGCCAGACCCACAGATACGCAGTATTTT. This chain connects TRBV5-1 to TRBJ2-3; no firm D call. Germline values: CDR1 SGHRS, CDR2 YFSETQ. Trimming removed 0 bases from V and 2 bases from J, with 10 bases in between. This CDR3 region has 15 residues. Drawing the rest from reference TRBV5-1 and TRBJ2-3, the complete variable domain is KAGVTQTPRYLIKTRGQQVTLSCSPISGHRSVSWYQQTPGQGLQFLFEYFSETQRNKGNFPGRFSGRQFSNSRSEMNVSTLELGDSALYLCASSLGARPTDTQYFGPGTRLTVL.

A remark on this clonotype: The junction shows a germline mismatch at one end, possibly a read error. The rearrangement joins TRBV11-3 to TRBJ1-1; D is undetermined. The CDR3 length is 15 residues. Germline V gives CDR1 SGHNT, CDR2 YENEEA. The CDR3 DNA sequence: TGTGCCAGCAGTTTAGGCGTAGACAAGAACACTGAAGCTTTCTTT. Translation gives CASSLGVDKNTEAFF.

In its sample, this clonotype was seen once. The chain carries TRBV6-5 and TRBJ1-1; 10 nucleotides match TRBD1. Germline V gives CDR1 MNHEY, CDR2 SVGAGI. J lost 2 bases, V lost 1 base, and 1 base had no gene match. The CDR3 has 15 residues. CDR3 loop: CASSYWTGGNTEAFF. CDR3 nucleotide sequence: TGTGCCAGCAGTTACTGGACAGGGGGTAACACTGAAGCTTTCTTT.

The sample holds a few counts of this clonotype. This chain joins TRBV10-3 and TRBJ2-7, with D perhaps assigned TRBD1 or TRBD2 (6 bases each). Trimming left V 0 bases short and J 5 bases short, with 11 bases between. CDR1 is ENHRY and CDR2 is SYGVKD in the germline V gene. The CDR3 has 14 amino acids. The CDR3 nucleotides are TGTGCCATCAGTGAGTCCGTGGGGGGCCACGAGCAGTACTTC. As protein: CAISESVGGHEQYF.

This clonotype was seen more than once but under ten times. The chain links TRBV12-3 or TRBV12-4 to TRBJ2-7, with unresolved D. This CDR3 is 11 amino acids long. Trimming took 5 bases from V and 6 from J, leaving 8 bases between them. CDR3 loop: CASSKGFEQYF. For the CDR3, the DNA is TGTGCCAGCAGTAAAGGGTTCGAGCAGTACTTC.